The next 19 T cell receptor beta chains were all read from a single sample in a study of cytomegalovirus exposure and HLA in healthy donors. PCR used 60 Vbeta primers and 13 Jbeta primers. Profiling relied on immunoSEQ multiplex PCR, and the TCRdb table lists in-frame clones only, not all of them. The clone table shows approximately 140,000 clones, with the ten largest holding 2% to 2.5%. Specimen: PBMCs. These receptors were collected from a woman in her late teens or twenties in good health and CMV-seronegative.

The chain combines TRBV2 with TRBJ2-2, with 10 bases fitting TRBD1. Germline V gene lookup returns CDR1 SNHLY and CDR2 FYNNEI. The length of the CDR3 is 16 residues. After removal of 6 bases from V and 2 bases from J, the junction contained 6 bases not matched to a gene. The CDR3 region has the DNA TGTGCCAGCAGCGTATGGACAGGGGGTAACACCGGGGAGCTGTTTTTT. Protein sequence: CASSVWTGGNTGELFF.

The rearrangement links TRBV28 to TRBJ1-5; D perhaps matches TRBD1 (5 bases). The CDR3 loop spans 16 amino acids. Trimming removed 6 bases from V and 4 bases from J, with 19 bases in between. CDR1 MDHEN and CDR2 SYDVKM come from the germline V gene. The CDR3 protein is CASSSRGRAPNQPQHF. CDR3 bases: TGTGCCAGCAGCTCCCGAGGCAGGGCGCCGAATCAGCCCCAGCATTTT.

This chain joins TRBV7-3 and TRBJ1-1; D is perhaps TRBD1 (5 bases). In germline, CDR1 is SGHTA, CDR2 FQGTGA. This CDR3 has 13 residues. The germline V and J ends were trimmed by 5 bases and 7 bases, with 14 bases remaining between them. CDR3 sequence reads: CASSLRAGDEAFF. In DNA, the CDR3 is TGTGCCAGCAGCCTAAGGGCGGGGGATGAAGCTTTCTTT.

The chain employs TRBV11-2 and TRBJ2-1; tentatively, D is TRBD2 (5 bases). Trimming removed 3 bases from V and 6 bases from J, with 12 bases in between. The CDR3 is 14 amino acids. Germline-derived CDR1 and CDR2 are SGHAT and FQNNGV. The CDR3 nucleotides are TGTGCCAGCAGCTTCAGTGCGGGCCTCAATGAGCAGTTCTTC. Protein: CASSFSAGLNEQFF.

The rearrangement joins TRBV18 to TRBJ2-1; perhaps TRBD2 as D (5 bases). Germline CDR1 KGHSH, CDR2 LQKENI. The CDR3 runs to 14 residues. V lost 3 bases and J lost 8, with 14 bases in between. The CDR3 DNA is TGTGCCAGCTCACCTTTCTTTAGCGTCGATGAGCAGTTCTTC. Amino acid sequence: CASSPFFSVDEQFF.

The chain links TRBV7-9 to TRBJ2-1; weak D call: TRBD2 (5 bases). Germline assignment: CDR1 SEHNR and CDR2 FQNEAQ (reference sequence). V was pared by 3 bases and J by 8 bases, with 11 bases between. This CDR3 comprises 13 residues. CDR3 loop: CASSLEGGDEQFF. In nucleotides, the CDR3 is TGTGCCAGCAGCTTGGAAGGAGGAGATGAGCAGTTCTTC.

The chain couples TRBV21-1 to TRBJ2-3; TRBD2 is the table's D call, not checked against the DNA. TRBV21-1 is designated a pseudogene. The CDR3 covers 17 residues. CDR3 residues: CASSKSVGSGRASGQYF. In nucleotides, the CDR3 is TGTGCCAGCAGCAAATCGGTGGGTAGCGGGAGGGCCTCGGGGCAGTATTTT.

The chain is built from TRBV6-5 and TRBJ1-3, with no clear D. The CDR3 sequence is 15 residues long. Trimming cost V 5 bases and J 4 bases, with 15 bases left between them. Germline loops: CDR1 MNHEY, CDR2 SVGAGI. The CDR3, as DNA: TGTGCCAGCAGTGTGAACCGCCGGGAAGGAAACACCATATATTTT. Amino acids: CASSVNRREGNTIYF.

The rearrangement uses TRBV13 and TRBJ1-3; TRBD1 agrees at 12 bases. The CDR3 loop spans 17 amino acids. V trimming: 4 bases; J trimming: 4 bases; junction bases outside the gene matches: 8. Looked up from germline, CDR1 is PRHDT and CDR2 is FYEKMQ (reference sequence). CDR3 loop: CASSSAGQGASGNTIYF. The CDR3 nucleotides are TGTGCCAGCAGCTCAGCGGGACAGGGGGCTTCAGGAAACACCATATATTTT.

V gene TRBV23-1 combines with J gene TRBJ2-7; 10 bases are a match to TRBD1. TRBV23-1 carries the ORF label, with uncertain function. The CDR3 is 16 amino acids. J was trimmed by 1 base and V by 2 bases; bases with no gene match: 5. As DNA, the CDR3 is TGCGCCAGCAGTCAAATCGGGGGACAGGGGTCCTACGAGCAGTACGTC. This gives the protein CASSQIGGQGSYEQYV.

The J gene is TRBJ1-1, the V gene TRBV25-1; TRBD1 aligns across 7 bases. Trimming removed 2 bases from V and 11 bases from J; junction bases left unmatched: 8. CDR3 length equals 13 residues. Germline CDR1 is MGHDK and CDR2 is SYGVNS. The CDR3: CASSEKTDRVAFF. The CDR3 DNA is TGTGCCAGCAGTGAAAAGACCGACAGGGTGGCTTTCTTT. Supplemented by reference TRBV25-1 and TRBJ1-1, the full variable domain reads EADIYQTPRYLVIGTGKKITLECSQTMGHDKMYWYQQDPGMELHLIHYSYGVNSTEKGDLSSESTVSRIRTEHFPLTLESARPSHTSQYLCASSEKTDRVAFFGQGTRLTVV.

The chain combines TRBV28 with TRBJ1-3; weak D call: TRBD1 (5 bases). Germline V gene data show CDR1 as MDHEN and CDR2 as SYDVKM. Trimming removed 8 bases from V and 0 bases from J, with 14 bases in between. The length of the CDR3 is 15 residues. CDR3 sequence: CASGPGVNSGNTIYF. CDR3 bases: TGTGCCAGCGGGCCGGGGGTCAACTCTGGAAACACCATATATTTT. Together with reference TRBV28 and TRBJ1-3, the CDR3 gives the full variable domain: DVKVTQSSRYLVKRTGEKVFLECVQDMDHENMFWYRQDPGLGLRLIYFSYDVKMKEKGDIPEGYSVSREKKERFSLILESASTNQTSMYLCASGPGVNSGNTIYFGEGSWLTVV.

For this clone: The same CDR3 also results from other DNA sequences found in this sample. The chain is built from TRBV18 and TRBJ1-5; D possibly corresponds to TRBD1 (6 bases). The ends were cut back, 2 bases at V and 5 bases at J, with 16 bases in the middle. CDR1 and CDR2 from the germline V gene are KGHSH and LQKENI. The length of the CDR3 is 16 residues. The DNA of the CDR3 is TGTGCCAGCTCACCAGATAAGGGGGTGTCACATCAGCCCCAGCATTTT. Residues: CASSPDKGVSHQPQHF.

The rearrangement links TRBV5-6 to TRBJ2-7; 10 nucleotides line up with TRBD1. V was pared by 2 bases and J by 6 bases, with 11 bases of the junction left unmatched. The CDR3 covers 16 residues. CDR1 is SGHDT and CDR2 is YYEEEE in the germline V gene. The CDR3 sequence: CASSLYSGTGDFEQYF. In nucleotides, the CDR3 is TGTGCCAGCAGCTTATACTCCGGGACAGGGGATTTCGAGCAGTACTTC.

The chain's CDR3 is CASSEEIVNTEAFF. Here the CDR3 DNA reads TGTGCCAGCAGTGAGGAGATAGTAAACACTGAAGCTTTCTTT. The genes are TRBV6-1 and TRBJ1-1; D is uncertain. The V gene's germline CDR1 is MNHNS and CDR2 SASEGT. V was shortened by 3 bases and J by 2 bases, with 10 bases between the two germline ends. CDR3 length: 14 residues.

The rearrangement uses TRBV4-1 and TRBJ1-5; TRBD1 is a possible D gene (5 bases). The V gene's germline CDR1 is MGHRA and CDR2 YSYEKL. The CDR3 runs 16 residues. The ends were cut back, 0 bases at V and 9 bases at J, with 18 bases in the middle. CDR3 nucleotide sequence: TGCGCCAGCAGCCAAGATCGGGGGACGGTCGGCGGGCCCCAGCATTTT. This codes for CASSQDRGTVGGPQHF.

The chain employs TRBV9 and TRBJ2-7, with D hard to call. Per germline, CDR1 SGDLS and CDR2 YYNGEE. Trimming shortened V by 4 bases and J by 6 bases, and 14 bases separated the two germline ends. The CDR3 covers 13 residues. CDR3 sequence reads: CASSPPVTGEQYF. The CDR3 DNA follows: TGTGCCAGCAGCCCCCCGGTGACGGGCGAGCAGTACTTC.

The CDR3 DNA follows: TGTGCCAGCCGTCCGGATCTACAGAACACCATATATTTT. Its protein is CASRPDLQNTIYF. J is TRBJ1-3 and V is TRBV25-1; no clear D gene. V lost 8 bases and J lost 7, with 15 bases in between. The CDR3 has 13 residues. The V gene's germline CDR1 is MGHDK and CDR2 SYGVNS.

This chain links TRBV9 with TRBJ2-7; 8 bases map to TRBD2. Germline V lookup: CDR1 SGDLS, CDR2 YYNGEE. V dropped 4 bases and J dropped 3; count of bases not matched to a gene: 9. The CDR3 runs 15 residues. As DNA, the CDR3 is TGTGCCAGCAGCCCCCGAGCGGGAGAAGGCTACGAGCAGTACTTC. Translated, it gives CASSPRAGEGYEQYF.